The 18 T cell receptor beta chains presented below share a single source sample, sequenced in a study of early T cells in non-severe SARS-CoV-2 infection. MiXCR, run by TCRdb on the 5' RACE reads, gives a single entry per CDR3 protein. The repertoire holds about 55,000 distinct CDR3 sequences, with 6.6% as singletons. The specimen comprised whole blood, sampled at baseline. These receptors were taken from an adult who was a healthcare worker with PCR-confirmed SARS-CoV-2 infection or an uninfected control (not recorded which).

The chain carries TRBV19 and TRBJ2-5, with D possibly matching TRBD2 (6 bases). CDR1 and CDR2 (germline): LNHDA, SQIVND (reference sequence). Deletions cut 6 bases from V and 1 base from J, with 15 bases between. This CDR3 is 15 amino acids long. The CDR3 DNA is TGTGCCAGTAGCACTGGGGGGAGATCCCAAGAGACCCAGTACTTC. Protein sequence: CASSTGGRSQETQYF.

This chain joins TRBV7-2 and TRBJ2-7, with D maybe TRBD1 (6 bases). V lost 4 bases to trimming and J lost 4 bases, with 17 bases between them. Looked up from germline, CDR1 is SGHTA and CDR2 is FQGNSA. This CDR3 has 15 amino acids. Here the CDR3 DNA reads TGTGCCAGCAGCTCCCAGGGGATTGGCGGTTACGAGCAGTACTTC. It specifies CASSSQGIGGYEQYF.

This clonotype has at least ten counts. This chain joins TRBV2 and TRBJ1-5; TRBD1 matches 9 bases. The CDR3 loop spans 15 amino acids. Trimming took 6 bases from V and 6 from J; bases not matched to a gene: 9. Germline loops: CDR1 SNHLY, CDR2 FYNNEI. The CDR3 DNA reads TGTGCCAGCAGCGTCACAGGGGGCTCGATTCAGCCCCAGCATTTT. It is translated as CASSVTGGSIQPQHF. The complete variable domain, with remaining parts taken from reference TRBV2 and TRBJ1-5, reads EPEVTQTPSHQVTQMGQEVILRCVPISNHLYFYWYRQILGQKVEFLVSFYNNEISEKSEIFDDQFSVERPDGSNFTLKIRSTKLEDSAMYFCASSVTGGSIQPQHFGDGTRLSIL.

This clonotype was picked up a small number of times. J is TRBJ2-1 and V is TRBV5-5; 8 positions match TRBD1. V lost 8 bases to trimming and J lost 6 bases; unmatched junction nucleotides: 13. The CDR3 loop spans 15 amino acids. Germline V gene data show CDR1 as SGHKS and CDR2 as YYEKEE (reference sequence). DNA of the CDR3: TGTGCCAGTCTCGGACAGGGTTTGTTCCTCAATGAGCAGTTCTTC. Protein sequence: CASLGQGLFLNEQFF.

The V call is TRBV7-2, the J call TRBJ2-3; D gene unclear. V lost 5 bases, J lost 5 bases, and 8 bases lay in between. Germline V gene data show CDR1 as SGHTA and CDR2 as FQGNSA. This CDR3 region has 12 residues. The CDR3 sequence: CASSPQEDTQYF. CDR3 in DNA: TGTGCCAGCAGCCCCCAGGAAGATACGCAGTATTTT.

V is TRBV19 and J is TRBJ1-5; tentatively, D is TRBD1 (6 bases). Trimming cost V 3 bases and J 9 bases, with 18 bases left between them. This CDR3 comprises 15 residues. Per germline, CDR1 LNHDA and CDR2 SQIVND (reference sequence). CDR3 coding DNA: TGTGCCAGTAGTATTCAGGGGCAGGGTTTATGGCCCCAGCATTTT. Residues: CASSIQGQGLWPQHF.

This clonotype turned up a few times. Here the CDR3 reads CASSYEGEPLGTDTQYF. In nucleotides, the CDR3 is TGTGCCAGCAGTTACGAAGGGGAGCCCCTGGGCACAGATACGCAGTATTTT. The chain is built from TRBV6-6 and TRBJ2-3; the D gene could be TRBD1 or TRBD2 (5 bases each). CDR1 MNHNY and CDR2 SVGAGI come from the germline V gene (reference sequence). This CDR3 is 17 amino acids long. Trimming pared 2 bases from V and 1 base from J, leaving 16 bases between.

The genes are TRBV18 and TRBJ2-2, with D uncertain. The CDR3 runs 14 residues. Germline V gives CDR1 KGHSH, CDR2 LQKENI. V dropped 1 base and J dropped 1 base, with 4 bases sitting between them. The CDR3 DNA reads TGTGCCAGCTCACCACAGGAGAACACCGGGGAGCTGTTTTTT. Translated, it gives CASSPQENTGELFF.

This clonotype was counted ten times or more. The rearrangement links TRBV5-1 to TRBJ2-1, with a weak D call TRBD2 (5 bases). V dropped 4 bases and J dropped 8 bases, with 19 bases sitting between them. Per the germline V gene, CDR1 is SGHRS and CDR2 is YFSETQ. The CDR3 loop spans 15 amino acids. CDR3 sequence: CASSTTREGPDEQFF. The DNA for the CDR3 is TGCGCCAGCAGCACAACCCGGGAAGGACCAGATGAGCAGTTCTTC.

This chain connects TRBV12-3 or TRBV12-4 to TRBJ2-3; D call uncertain. V shed 3 bases and J shed 5 bases, with 9 bases lying between them. This CDR3 is 13 amino acids long. In DNA, the CDR3 is TGTGCCAGCAGTTTGACCCGAAGAGATACGCAGTATTTT. Its translation is CASSLTRRDTQYF.

This chain uses TRBV20-1 with TRBJ1-1; D gene unclear. CDR3 length equals 12 residues. Trimming took off 7 bases at V and 1 base at J, with 10 bases between the two ends. CDR1 and CDR2 from the germline V gene are DFQATT and SNEGSKA (reference sequence). The CDR3 DNA reads as TGCAGTGTTCCGAAGGGGAACACTGAAGCTTTCTTT. The encoded protein is CSVPKGNTEAFF.

This clonotype was seen repeatedly, ten times or more. The CDR3 sequence is CASSYSNEQFF. The CDR3 nucleotides are TGTGCCAGCAGTTACTCAAATGAGCAGTTCTTC. This chain joins TRBV6-2 or TRBV6-3 and TRBJ2-1, with D uncertain. The germline CDR1 and CDR2 sequences are MNHEY and SVGEGT. The CDR3 length is 11 residues. Deletions cut 0 bases from V and 7 bases from J, with 1 base between.

This chain joins TRBV23-1 and TRBJ2-7; 12 nucleotides match TRBD1. TRBV23-1 is given ORF status, its function remaining uncertain. The CDR3 length is 15 residues. V trimming: 3 bases; J trimming: 5 bases; junction bases outside the gene matches: 5. The CDR3 here is CASSHPGQGANEQYF. The CDR3 region has the DNA TGCGCCAGCAGTCACCCGGGACAGGGGGCGAACGAGCAGTACTTC.

This clonotype turned up a few times. J is TRBJ1-5 and V is TRBV5-4; D not certain. Looked up from germline, CDR1 is SGHNT and CDR2 is YYREEE (reference sequence). The CDR3 sequence is 13 residues long. Trimming stripped 1 base from V and 5 bases from J, with 7 bases between. The CDR3 DNA reads TGTGCCAGCAGCTTGCGACCGGATCAGCCCCAGCATTTT. This sequence encodes CASSLRPDQPQHF.

V gene TRBV7-9 combines with J gene TRBJ2-5, with D possibly matching TRBD2 (7 bases). Trimming left V 3 bases short and J 5 bases short, with 13 bases between. Germline lookup yields CDR1 SEHNR and CDR2 FQNEAQ (reference sequence). The CDR3 covers 14 residues. The CDR3 coding sequence is TGTGCCAGCAGCTTGCATGGGGGGGCTGAGACCCAGTACTTC. Protein product: CASSLHGGAETQYF.

The chain joins TRBV27 to TRBJ2-5; D is unresolved. CDR3 length: 15 amino acids. Germline V CDR1 and CDR2: MNHEY, SMNVEV (reference sequence). V shed 5 bases and J shed 4 bases, with 17 bases lying between them. The CDR3 spells CASSPPDRKVETQYF. DNA of the CDR3: TGTGCCAGCAGTCCTCCGGATAGGAAGGTAGAGACCCAGTACTTC.

This clonotype was recorded many times. The V gene is TRBV12-3 or TRBV12-4, the J gene TRBJ2-7, with D unclear. The ends were cut back, 4 bases at V and 3 bases at J, with 7 bases in the middle. The CDR3 sequence is 12 residues long. As DNA, the CDR3 is TGTGCCAGCAGTTACCAAGTCTACGAGCAGTACTTC. It codes for CASSYQVYEQYF.

This clonotype was picked up many times. This chain connects TRBV5-1 to TRBJ2-1, with 11 bases identical to TRBD2. CDR3 length: 17 residues. The germline V gene has CDR1 SGHRS and CDR2 YFSETQ. The junction had 7 bases not matched to a gene; V was cut back by 0 bases and J by 5 bases. In DNA, the CDR3 is TGCGCCAGCAGCTTGGAGGTTCTAGCGGGGGGCAACAATGAGCAGTTCTTC. Its protein product is CASSLEVLAGGNNEQFF.